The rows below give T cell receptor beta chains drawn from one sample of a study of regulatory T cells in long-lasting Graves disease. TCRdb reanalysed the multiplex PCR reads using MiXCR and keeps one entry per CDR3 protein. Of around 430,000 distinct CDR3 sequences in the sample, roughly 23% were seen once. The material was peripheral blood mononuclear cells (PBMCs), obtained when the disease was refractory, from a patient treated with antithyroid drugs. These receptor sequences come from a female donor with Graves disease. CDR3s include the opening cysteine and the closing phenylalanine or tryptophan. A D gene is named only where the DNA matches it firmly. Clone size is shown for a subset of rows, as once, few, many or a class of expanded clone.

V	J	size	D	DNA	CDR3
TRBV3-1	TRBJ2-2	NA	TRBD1	TGTGCCAGCAGCCAAGGGGTAGGACAGGGGACCACCGGGGAGCTGTTTTTT	CASSQGVGQGTTGELFF
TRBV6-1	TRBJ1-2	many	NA	TGTGCCAGCAGAGGGGTATTCTATGGCTACACCTTC	CASRGVFYGYTF
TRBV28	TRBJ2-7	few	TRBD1	TGTGCCAGCAAGGGGACAGTAACCTACGAGCAGTACTTC	CASKGTVTYEQYF
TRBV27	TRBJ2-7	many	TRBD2	TGTGCCAGCAGTTCCGAACCGGGACTAGTTTTATACGAGCAGTACTTC	CASSSEPGLVLYEQYF
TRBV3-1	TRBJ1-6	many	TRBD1	TGTGCCAGCAGCCAAGAACAGGGGGCTTCACCCCTCCACTTT	CASSQEQGASPLHF
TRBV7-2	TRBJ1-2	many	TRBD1	TGTGCCAGCAGCTTAGAATCGGGACAGGACTATGGCTACACCTTC	CASSLESGQDYGYTF
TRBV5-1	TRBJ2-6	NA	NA	TGCGCCAGCAGTCCCCCGGGTGATAGCTCTGGGGCCAACGTCCTGACTTTC	CASSPPGDSSGANVLTF
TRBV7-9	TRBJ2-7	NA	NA	TGTGCCAGCAGCTTACCAGGGAATCAGTACGAGCAGTACTTC	CASSLPGNQYEQYF
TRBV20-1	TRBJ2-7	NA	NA	TGCAGTGCTACCTCCCAGTCCTACCCCTACGAGCAGTACTTC	CSATSQSYPYEQYF
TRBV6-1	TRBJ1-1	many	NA	TGTGCCAGCAGTGGGGGAGATATGAACACTGAAGCTTTCTTT	CASSGGDMNTEAFF
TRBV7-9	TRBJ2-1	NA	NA	TGTGCCAGCAGCTTAAATACCGGGGGAACCTACAATGAGCAGTTCTTC	CASSLNTGGTYNEQFF
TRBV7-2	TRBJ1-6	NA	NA	TGTGCCAGCAGCCGAGCAGCAGGGACTTCACCCCTCCACTTT	CASSRAAGTSPLHF
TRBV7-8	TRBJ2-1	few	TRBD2	TGTGCCAGCAGCTTAGTCTGGGAGGGAGTAGGGTCTGATGAGCAGTTCTTC	CASSLVWEGVGSDEQFF
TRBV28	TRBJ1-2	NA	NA	TGTGCCAGCAGTTTCGGGTGGGGGGCTGGCTACACCTTC	CASSFGWGAGYTF
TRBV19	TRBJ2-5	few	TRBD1	TGTGCCAGTAGTATAGGGGGGACAGGGACTGAGACCCAGTACTTC	CASSIGGTGTETQYF
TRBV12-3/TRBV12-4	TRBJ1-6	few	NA	TGTGCCAGCGGGCGGGCTAGCTCCTATAGTTCACCCCTCCACTTT	CASGRASSYSSPLHF